This section outlines one TCR beta chain sequence together with its context. The antigen is not known. This sample is part of a study of OX40 agonist ivuxolimab in advanced cancers. Whole-study results and caveats: Certain nonresponding patients likewise had low normalized T-cell clonal expansion.

Some clones are missing from TCRdb's copy, which holds only in-frame ones; the method was immunoSEQ multiplex PCR. The data show fewer than 85,000 clones, with 80% to 90% seen just once and 1.5% to 2% held by the top ten. Germline V gives CDR1 SGHVS, CDR2 FQNEAQ. The CDR3 covers 17 residues. Losses at the gene ends were 5 bases for V and 3 bases for J; bases not matched to a gene: 10. The sequenced sample was CD4+ or CD8+ T cells sorted from blood, obtained in a trial of the OX40 agonist ivuxolimab. The V and J genes are TRBV7-8 and TRBJ2-1; 10 bases line up with TRBD2. This receptor was taken from an adult with an advanced solid tumor such as melanoma, head and neck, liver or kidney cancer. CDR3 residues: CASSRRSLAGGYNEQFF. CDR3 sequence (DNA): TGTGCCAGCAGCCGCCGGTCCTTAGCGGGGGGCTACAATGAGCAGTTCTTC.